The clone carrying this T cell receptor beta chain has only a few counts. The sample originates from a study of T cell changes during pregnancy in multiple sclerosis. TCRdb keeps only in-frame clones here, not all; method: immunoSEQ multiplex PCR. The sample has roughly 89,000 clones, about 93% seen once. CDR1 is SEHNR, CDR2 FQNEAQ, per germline (reference sequence). The germline V and J ends were trimmed by 3 bases and 0 bases, with 5 bases remaining between them. The CDR3 is 13 residues long. This sample comprised peripheral blood, obtained in the first trimester of pregnancy. The TCR was taken from a female donor with multiple sclerosis, enrolled in a pregnancy study. This chain connects TRBV7-9 to TRBJ1-1; the D is unclear. The CDR3 here is CASSLSLNTEAFF. Here the CDR3 DNA reads TGTGCCAGCAGCTTGTCATTGAACACTGAAGCTTTCTTT.